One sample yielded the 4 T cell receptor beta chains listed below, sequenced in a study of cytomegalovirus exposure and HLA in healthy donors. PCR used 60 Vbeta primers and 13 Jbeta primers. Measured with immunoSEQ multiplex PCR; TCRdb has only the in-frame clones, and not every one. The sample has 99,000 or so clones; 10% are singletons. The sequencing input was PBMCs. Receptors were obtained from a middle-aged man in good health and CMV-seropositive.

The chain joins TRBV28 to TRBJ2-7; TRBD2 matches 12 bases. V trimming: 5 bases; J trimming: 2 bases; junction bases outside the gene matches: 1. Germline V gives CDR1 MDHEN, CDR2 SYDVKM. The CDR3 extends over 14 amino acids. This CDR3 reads CASSRTSGTYEQYF. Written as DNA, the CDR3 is TGTGCCAGCAGTCGGACTAGCGGGACCTACGAGCAGTACTTC. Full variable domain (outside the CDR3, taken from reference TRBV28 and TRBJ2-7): DVKVTQSSRYLVKRTGEKVFLECVQDMDHENMFWYRQDPGLGLRLIYFSYDVKMKEKGDIPEGYSVSREKKERFSLILESASTNQTSMYLCASSRTSGTYEQYFGPGTRLTVT.

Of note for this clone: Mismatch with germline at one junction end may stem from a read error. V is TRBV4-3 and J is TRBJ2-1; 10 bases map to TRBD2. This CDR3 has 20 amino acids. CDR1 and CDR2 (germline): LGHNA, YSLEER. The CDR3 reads CASSQAEIAGGPSPYNEQFF. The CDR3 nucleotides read TGCGCCAGCAGCCAGGCGGAGATAGCGGGAGGTCCCTCCCCCTATAATGAGCAGTTCTTC.

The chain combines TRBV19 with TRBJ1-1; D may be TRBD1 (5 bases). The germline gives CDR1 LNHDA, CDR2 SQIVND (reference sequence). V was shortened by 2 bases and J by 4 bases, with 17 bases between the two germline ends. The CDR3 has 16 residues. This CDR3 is CASSILWGGQTTEAFF. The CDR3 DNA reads TGTGCCAGTAGTATATTGTGGGGCGGTCAGACCACTGAAGCTTTCTTT.

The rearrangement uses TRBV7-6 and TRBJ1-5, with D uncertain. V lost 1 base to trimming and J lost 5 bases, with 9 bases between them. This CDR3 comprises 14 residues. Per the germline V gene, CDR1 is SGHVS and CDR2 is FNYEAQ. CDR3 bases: TGTGCCAGCAGCTTAGACAGTCGAGATCAGCCCCAGCATTTT. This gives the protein CASSLDSRDQPQHF.